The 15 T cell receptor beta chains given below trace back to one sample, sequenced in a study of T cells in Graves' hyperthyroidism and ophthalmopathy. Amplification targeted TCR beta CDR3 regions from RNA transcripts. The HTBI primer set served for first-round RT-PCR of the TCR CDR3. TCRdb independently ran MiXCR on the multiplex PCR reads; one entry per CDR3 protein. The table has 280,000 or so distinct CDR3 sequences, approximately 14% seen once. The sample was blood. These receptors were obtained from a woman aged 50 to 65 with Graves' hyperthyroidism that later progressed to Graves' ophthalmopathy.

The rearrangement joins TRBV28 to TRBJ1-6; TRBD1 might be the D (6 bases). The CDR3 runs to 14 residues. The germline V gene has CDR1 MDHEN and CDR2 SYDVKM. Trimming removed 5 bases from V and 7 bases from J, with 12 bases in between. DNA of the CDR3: TGTGCCAGCAGTCACAGGGTTCCAAATTCACCCCTCCACTTT. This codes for CASSHRVPNSPLHF.

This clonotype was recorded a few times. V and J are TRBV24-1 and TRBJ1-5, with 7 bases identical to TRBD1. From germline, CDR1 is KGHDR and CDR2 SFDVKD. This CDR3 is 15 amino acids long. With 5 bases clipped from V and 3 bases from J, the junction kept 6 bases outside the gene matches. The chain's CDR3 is CATSAARGNNQPQHF. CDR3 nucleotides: TGTGCCACCAGTGCCGCCAGGGGGAACAATCAGCCCCAGCATTTT.

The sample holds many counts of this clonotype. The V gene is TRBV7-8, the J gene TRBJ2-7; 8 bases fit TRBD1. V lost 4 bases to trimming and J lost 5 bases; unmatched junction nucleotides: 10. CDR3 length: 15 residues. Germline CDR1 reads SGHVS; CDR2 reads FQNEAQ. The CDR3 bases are TGTGCCAGCAGCTCACCCGGGACAGGCCGCGACGAGCAGTACTTC. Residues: CASSSPGTGRDEQYF.

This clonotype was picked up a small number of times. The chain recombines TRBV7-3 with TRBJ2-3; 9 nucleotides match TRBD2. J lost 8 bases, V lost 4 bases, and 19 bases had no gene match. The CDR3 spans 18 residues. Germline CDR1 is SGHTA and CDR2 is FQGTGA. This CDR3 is CASSSPKGLAGRPGTQYF. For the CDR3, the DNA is TGTGCCAGCAGCTCACCAAAAGGGCTAGCGGGACGTCCAGGTACGCAGTATTTT.

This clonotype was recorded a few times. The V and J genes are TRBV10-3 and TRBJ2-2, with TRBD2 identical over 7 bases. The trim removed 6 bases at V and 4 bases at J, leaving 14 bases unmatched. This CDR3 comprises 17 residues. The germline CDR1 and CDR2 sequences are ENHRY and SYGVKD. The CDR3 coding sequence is TGTGCCATCAGCCCTGGGGAGGGCGGGAGAGGCACCGGGGAGCTGTTTTTT. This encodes CAISPGEGGRGTGELFF.

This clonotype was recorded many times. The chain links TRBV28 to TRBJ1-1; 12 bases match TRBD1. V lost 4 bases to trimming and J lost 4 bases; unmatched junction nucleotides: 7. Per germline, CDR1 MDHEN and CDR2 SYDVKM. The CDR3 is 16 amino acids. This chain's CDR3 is CASSSAGTGGGTEAFF. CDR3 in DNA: TGTGCCAGCAGTTCAGCCGGGACAGGGGGCGGCACTGAAGCTTTCTTT.

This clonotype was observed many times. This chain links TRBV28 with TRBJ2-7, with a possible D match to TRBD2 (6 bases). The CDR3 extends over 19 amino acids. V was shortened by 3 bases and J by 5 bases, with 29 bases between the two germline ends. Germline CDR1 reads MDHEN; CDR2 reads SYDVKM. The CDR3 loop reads CASSFMESGDGGRRDEQYF. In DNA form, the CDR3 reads TGTGCCAGCAGTTTCATGGAGTCTGGGGACGGAGGGAGGCGGGACGAGCAGTACTTC.

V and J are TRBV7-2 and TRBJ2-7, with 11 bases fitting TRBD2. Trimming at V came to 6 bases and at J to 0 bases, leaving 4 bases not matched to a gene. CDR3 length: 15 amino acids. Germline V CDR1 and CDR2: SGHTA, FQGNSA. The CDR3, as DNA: TGTGCCAGCAGAGGAACTAGCGGGGGCTCCTACGAGCAGTACTTC. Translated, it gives CASRGTSGGSYEQYF.

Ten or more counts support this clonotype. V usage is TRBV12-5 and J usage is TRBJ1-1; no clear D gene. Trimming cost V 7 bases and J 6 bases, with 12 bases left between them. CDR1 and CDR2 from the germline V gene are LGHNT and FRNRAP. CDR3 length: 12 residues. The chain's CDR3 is CASALDSPEAFF. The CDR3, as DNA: TGTGCTAGTGCCCTGGATAGTCCTGAAGCTTTCTTT.

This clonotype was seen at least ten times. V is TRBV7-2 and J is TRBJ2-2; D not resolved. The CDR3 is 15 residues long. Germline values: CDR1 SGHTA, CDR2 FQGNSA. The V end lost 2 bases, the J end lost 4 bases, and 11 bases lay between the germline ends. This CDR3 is CASSLRLYATGELFF. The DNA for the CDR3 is TGTGCCAGCAGCTTAAGGCTCTATGCCACCGGGGAGCTGTTTTTT. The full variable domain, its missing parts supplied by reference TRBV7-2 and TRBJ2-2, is GAGVSQSPSNKVTEKGKDVELRCDPISGHTALYWYRQSLGQGLEFLIYFQGNSAPDKSGLPSDRFSAERTGGSVSTLTIQRTQQEDSAVYLCASSLRLYATGELFFGEGSRLTVL.

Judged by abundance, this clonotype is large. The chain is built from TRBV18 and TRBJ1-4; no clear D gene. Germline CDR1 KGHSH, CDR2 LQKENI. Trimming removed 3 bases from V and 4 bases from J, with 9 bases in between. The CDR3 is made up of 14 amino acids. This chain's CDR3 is CASSPGANNEKLFF. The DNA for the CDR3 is TGTGCCAGCTCACCGGGAGCTAATAATGAAAAACTGTTTTTT.

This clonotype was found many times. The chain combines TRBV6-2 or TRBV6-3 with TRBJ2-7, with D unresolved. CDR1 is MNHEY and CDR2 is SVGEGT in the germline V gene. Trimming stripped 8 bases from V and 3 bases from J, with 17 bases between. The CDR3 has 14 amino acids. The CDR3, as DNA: TGTGCCAGCGGGCTTCGTGGGATGGGCTACGAGCAGTACTTC. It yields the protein CASGLRGMGYEQYF.

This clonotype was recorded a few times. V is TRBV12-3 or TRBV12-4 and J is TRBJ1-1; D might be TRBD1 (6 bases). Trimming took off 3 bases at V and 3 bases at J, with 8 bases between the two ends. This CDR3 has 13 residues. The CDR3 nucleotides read TGTGCCAGCAGTTTTAAGGGGGACACTGAAGCTTTCTTT. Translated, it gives CASSFKGDTEAFF.

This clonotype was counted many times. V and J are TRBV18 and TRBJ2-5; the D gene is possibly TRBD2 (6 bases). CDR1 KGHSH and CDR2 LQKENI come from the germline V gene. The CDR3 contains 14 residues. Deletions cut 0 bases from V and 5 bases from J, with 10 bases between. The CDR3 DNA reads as TGTGCCAGCTCACCACCCGCGGGAAGTGAGACCCAGTACTTC. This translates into CASSPPAGSETQYF.

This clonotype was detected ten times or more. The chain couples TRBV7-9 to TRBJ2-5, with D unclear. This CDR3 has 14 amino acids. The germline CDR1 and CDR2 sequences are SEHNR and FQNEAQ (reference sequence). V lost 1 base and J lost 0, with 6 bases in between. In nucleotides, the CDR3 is TGTGCCAGCAGCTTAGAGAACAACCAAGAGACCCAGTACTTC. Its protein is CASSLENNQETQYF.